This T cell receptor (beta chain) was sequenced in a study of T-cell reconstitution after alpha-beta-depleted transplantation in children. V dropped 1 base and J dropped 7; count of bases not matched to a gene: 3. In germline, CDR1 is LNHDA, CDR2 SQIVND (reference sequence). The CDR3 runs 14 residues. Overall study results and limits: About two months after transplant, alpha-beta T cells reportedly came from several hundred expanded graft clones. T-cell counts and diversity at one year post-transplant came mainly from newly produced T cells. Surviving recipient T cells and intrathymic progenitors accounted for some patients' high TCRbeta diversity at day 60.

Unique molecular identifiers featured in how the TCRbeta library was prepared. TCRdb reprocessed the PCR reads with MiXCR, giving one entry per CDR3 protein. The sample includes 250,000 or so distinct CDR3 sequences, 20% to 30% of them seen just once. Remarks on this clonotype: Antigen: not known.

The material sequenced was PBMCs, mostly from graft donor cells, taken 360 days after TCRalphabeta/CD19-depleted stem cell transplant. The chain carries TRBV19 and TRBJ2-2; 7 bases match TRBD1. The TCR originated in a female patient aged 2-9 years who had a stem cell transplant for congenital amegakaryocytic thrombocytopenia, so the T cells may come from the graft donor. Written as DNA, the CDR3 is TGTGCCAGTAGTATAGTTGACAGGGTCGGGGAGCTGTTTTTT. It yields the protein CASSIVDRVGELFF.